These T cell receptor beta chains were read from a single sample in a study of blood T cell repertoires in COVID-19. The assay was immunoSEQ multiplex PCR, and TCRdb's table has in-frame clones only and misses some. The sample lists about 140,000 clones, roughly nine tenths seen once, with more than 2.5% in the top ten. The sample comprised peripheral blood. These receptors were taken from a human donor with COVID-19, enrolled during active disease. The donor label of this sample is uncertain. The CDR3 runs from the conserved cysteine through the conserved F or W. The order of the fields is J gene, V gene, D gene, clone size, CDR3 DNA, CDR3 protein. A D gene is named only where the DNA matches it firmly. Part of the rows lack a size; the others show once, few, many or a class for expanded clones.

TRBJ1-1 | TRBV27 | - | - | TGTGCCAGCAGTTATCAGATGAACACTGAAGCTTTCTTT | CASSYQMNTEAFF
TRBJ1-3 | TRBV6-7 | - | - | TGTGCCAGCAGTTACGCCCAACAGCCATTCTCTGGAAACACCATATATTTT | CASSYAQQPFSGNTIYF
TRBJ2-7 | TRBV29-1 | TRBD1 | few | TGCAGCGTTTTCAAGTGGACAGGGAGGACCTACGAGCAGTACTTC | CSVFKWTGRTYEQYF
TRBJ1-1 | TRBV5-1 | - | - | TGCGCCAGCAGCTTTGGAACAGGGAGGGTGAACACTGAAGCTTTCTTT | CASSFGTGRVNTEAFF
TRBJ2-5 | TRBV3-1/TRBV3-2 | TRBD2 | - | TGTGCCAGCGGGCGGGGGGCGCTGACCCAGTACTTC | CASGRGALTQYF
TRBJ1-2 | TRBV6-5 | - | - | TGTGCCAGCAATTTACGTGTAGGGGCGTACTATGGCTACACCTTC | CASNLRVGAYYGYTF
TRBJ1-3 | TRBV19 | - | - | TGTGCCAGTAGAAGTGGAGGAATTCAAGGAAACACCATATATTTT | CASRSGGIQGNTIYF
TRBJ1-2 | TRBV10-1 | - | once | TGCGCCAGCAGTGAGGATCCTACCTATGGCTACACCTTC | CASSEDPTYGYTF
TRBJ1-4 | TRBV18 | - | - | TGTGCCAGCTCACCGACAGGACCTAATGAAAAACTGTTTTTT | CASSPTGPNEKLFF
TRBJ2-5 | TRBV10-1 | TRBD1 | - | TGCGCCAGCAGTGACGGGACAGCAGAGACCCAGTACTTC | CASSDGTAETQYF
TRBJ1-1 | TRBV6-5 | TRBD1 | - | TGTGCCAGCAGTTGGGACAGGCTCGTGAACACTGAAGCTTTCTTT | CASSWDRLVNTEAFF
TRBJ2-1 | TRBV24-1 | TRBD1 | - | TGTGCCACCTCCGGGACAGGGAATGAGCAGTTCTTC | CATSGTGNEQFF
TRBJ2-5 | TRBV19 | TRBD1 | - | TGTGCCAGTAGTATAGACGGGGACAGGGAGAGCTTGGAGACCCAGTACTTC | CASSIDGDRESLETQYF
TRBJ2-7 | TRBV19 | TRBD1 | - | TGTGCCAGTAGTTTCCGGACAGGGGAAGACGACGAGCAGTACTTC | CASSFRTGEDDEQYF
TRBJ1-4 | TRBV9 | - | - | TGTGCCAGCAGCCGTAGACAGGCAGATGAAAAACTGTTTTTT | CASSRRQADEKLFF
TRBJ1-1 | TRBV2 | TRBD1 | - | TGTGCCAGCACCCGGACAGGGACGAACACTGAAGCTTTCTTT | CASTRTGTNTEAFF
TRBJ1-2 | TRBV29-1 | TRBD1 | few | TGCAGCGTTGTATCCAGGGGGCCTTACTATGGCTACACCTTC | CSVVSRGPYYGYTF
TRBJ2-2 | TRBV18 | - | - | TGTGCCAGCTCACCACGAGGGTCAGGGGTAACCGGGGAGCTGTTTTTT | CASSPRGSGVTGELFF
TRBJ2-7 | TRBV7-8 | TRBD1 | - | TGTGCCAGCAGCCGGGACAGGGGAGGTTACGAGCAGTACTTC | CASSRDRGGYEQYF
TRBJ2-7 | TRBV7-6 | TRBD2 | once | TGTGCCAGCAGCTTAAGTGATAGCGGGTCCTACGAGCAGTACTTC | CASSLSDSGSYEQYF
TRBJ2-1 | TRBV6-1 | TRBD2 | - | TGTGCCAGCAGTGAGGCTAGCGGCTCCTACAATGAGCAGTTCTTC | CASSEASGSYNEQFF
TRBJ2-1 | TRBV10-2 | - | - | TGCGCCAGCAGAATTGGCGGGTCGAACAATGAGCAGTTCTTC | CASRIGGSNNEQFF
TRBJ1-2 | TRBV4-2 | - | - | TGTGCCAGCAGCCGATTAACAGACTATGGCTACACCTTC | CASSRLTDYGYTF
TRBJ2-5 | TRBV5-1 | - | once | TGCGCCAGCAGCTTGGGGTCAGGGTTTGAAGAGACCCAGTACTTC | CASSLGSGFEETQYF
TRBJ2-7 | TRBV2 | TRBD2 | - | TGTGCCAGCAGTTGGACTAGCGGGAACTCCTACGAGCAGTACTTC | CASSWTSGNSYEQYF
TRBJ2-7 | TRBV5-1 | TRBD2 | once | TGCGCCAGCAGCCCCCCGGGAGCGGGGTTTAGGGAGCAGTACTTC | CASSPPGAGFREQYF
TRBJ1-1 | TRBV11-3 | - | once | TGTGCCAGCAGTAAGGTACGGACAGCTACAAACACTGAAGCTTTCTTT | CASSKVRTATNTEAFF
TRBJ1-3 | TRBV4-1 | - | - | TGCGCCAGCAGCCAAGGAGGCATAGGCTCTGGAAACACCATATATTTT | CASSQGGIGSGNTIYF
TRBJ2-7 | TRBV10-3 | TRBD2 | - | TGTGCCATCAGTGGAAGTAGCGGGGGGTACTCCTACGAGCAGTACTTC | CAISGSSGGYSYEQYF
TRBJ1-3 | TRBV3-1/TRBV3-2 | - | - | TGTGCCAGCAGCCTCACAGCTACCTACTCTGGAAACACCATATATTTT | CASSLTATYSGNTIYF
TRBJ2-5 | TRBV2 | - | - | TGTGCCAGCACAACAGGCACGGTCCAAGAGACCCAGTACTTC | CASTTGTVQETQYF
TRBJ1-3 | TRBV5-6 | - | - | TGTGCCAGCAGTCTCAGGGACAACTCTGGAAACACCATATATTTT | CASSLRDNSGNTIYF
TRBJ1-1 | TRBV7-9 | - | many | TGTGCCAGCAGCTTACAGGGATTCACTGAAGCTTTCTTT | CASSLQGFTEAFF
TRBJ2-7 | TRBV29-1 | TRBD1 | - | TGCAGCGTTTATGGACAGGGCGTCTACGAGCAGTACTTC | CSVYGQGVYEQYF
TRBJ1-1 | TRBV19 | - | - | TGTGCCAGTAGTATGTCCCTAAGGGGTACGGCTTTCTTT | CASSMSLRGTAFF
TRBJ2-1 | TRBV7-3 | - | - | TGTGCCAGCAGCTTAACAGGGGGATTTGACAATGAGCAGTTCTTC | CASSLTGGFDNEQFF
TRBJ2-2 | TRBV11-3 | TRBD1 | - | TGTGCCAGCAGCTCCCGGGACAGGGGGCACGGGGAGCTGTTTTTT | CASSSRDRGHGELFF
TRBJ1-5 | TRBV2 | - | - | TGTGCCAGCTCAGCAGGGCACAATCAGCCCCAGCATTTT | CASSAGHNQPQHF
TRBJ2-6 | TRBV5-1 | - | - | TGCGCCAGCAGCTTGTCAGGGTGGCCTGGGGCCAACGTCCTGACTTTC | CASSLSGWPGANVLTF
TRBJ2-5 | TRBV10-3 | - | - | TGTGCCATCAGCCCGTGGGGCAAAGAGACCCAGTACTTC | CAISPWGKETQYF
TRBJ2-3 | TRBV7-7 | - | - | TGTGCCAGCAGCTTAGGACACACAGATACGCAGTATTTT | CASSLGHTDTQYF
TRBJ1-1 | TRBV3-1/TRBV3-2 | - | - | TGTGCCAGCAGCCCTCTTCCCGGGAACACTGAAGCTTTCTTT | CASSPLPGNTEAFF
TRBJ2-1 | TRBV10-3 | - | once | TGTGCCATCAGAGTTAGCGCTAACAATGAGCAGTTCTTC | CAIRVSANNEQFF
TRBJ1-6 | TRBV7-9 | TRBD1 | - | TGTGCCAGCAGCTTCACAGGGGCAAGATCACCCCTCCACTTT | CASSFTGARSPLHF
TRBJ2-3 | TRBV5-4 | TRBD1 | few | TGTGCCAGCAGGAAAGAACAGGGGGCCGCCGAGCAGTATTTT | CASRKEQGAAEQYF
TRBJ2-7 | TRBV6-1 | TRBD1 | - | TGTGCCAGCAGTGAAGGGGACAGGGTCTACGAGCAGTACTTC | CASSEGDRVYEQYF
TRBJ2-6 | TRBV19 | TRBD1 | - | TGTGCCAGTAGTATCGGGACAGGGGCCGGGGCCAACGTCCTGACTTTC | CASSIGTGAGANVLTF
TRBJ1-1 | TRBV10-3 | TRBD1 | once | TGTGCCATCACCGAACCAGGACAGGGCCTAAAAGCTTTCTTT | CAITEPGQGLKAFF
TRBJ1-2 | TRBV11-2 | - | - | TGTGCCAGCAGCCCCGGGGGACCTCCGGGCTACACCTTC | CASSPGGPPGYTF
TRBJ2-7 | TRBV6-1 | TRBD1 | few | TGTGCCAGCAGTGAAGGGGACAGCTCCTACGAGCAGTACTTC | CASSEGDSSYEQYF
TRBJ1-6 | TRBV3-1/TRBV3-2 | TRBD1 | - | TGTGCCAGCAGCCAAGCTCTAGGGACAGATAATTCACCCCTCCACTTT | CASSQALGTDNSPLHF
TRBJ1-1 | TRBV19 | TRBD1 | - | TGTGCCAGTAGAACAGAATGGGACAGCCTGAACACTGAAGCTTTCTTT | CASRTEWDSLNTEAFF
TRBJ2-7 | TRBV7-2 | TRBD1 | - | TGTGCCAGCAGCTTAGTCAGGGGGAACGACGAGCAGTACTTC | CASSLVRGNDEQYF
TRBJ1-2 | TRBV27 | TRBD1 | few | TGTGCCAGCAGTTTCACAGGGGGCGCTGACTATGGCTACACCTTC | CASSFTGGADYGYTF